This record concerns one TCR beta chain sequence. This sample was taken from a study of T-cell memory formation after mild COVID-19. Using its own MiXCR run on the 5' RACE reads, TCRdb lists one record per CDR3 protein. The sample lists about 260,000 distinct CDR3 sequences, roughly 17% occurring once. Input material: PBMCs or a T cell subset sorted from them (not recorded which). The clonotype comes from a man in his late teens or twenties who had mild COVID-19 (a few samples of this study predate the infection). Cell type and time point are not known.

The CDR3 spells CASSLPGNNEQFF. CDR3 sequence (DNA): TGTGCCAGCAGCTTACCAGGGAACAATGAGCAGTTCTTC. This sequence joins TRBV7-2 and TRBJ2-1; D might be TRBD1 (5 bases). Germline loops: CDR1 SGHTA, CDR2 FQGNSA. The germline V and J ends were trimmed by 2 bases and 5 bases, with 7 bases remaining between them. The CDR3 sequence is 13 residues long. The entire variable domain, with the rest obtained from reference TRBV7-2 and TRBJ2-1, is as follows: GAGVSQSPSNKVTEKGKDVELRCDPISGHTALYWYRQSLGQGLEFLIYFQGNSAPDKSGLPSDRFSAERTGGSVSTLTIQRTQQEDSAVYLCASSLPGNNEQFFGPGTRLTVL.